The entry that follows covers one T cell receptor (beta chain) sequence. The germline V gene encodes CDR1 SQVTM and CDR2 ANQGSEA. V lost 3 bases to trimming and J lost 7 bases, with 13 bases between them. CDR3 length: 13 residues. This record belongs to a study of identical twins. Via MiXCR, TCRdb re-called the 5' RACE reads, giving one row per CDR3 protein. The data hold about 660,000 distinct CDR3 sequences, with 8.6% observed a single time. These records were also assigned to another study, of yellow fever vaccine responses in identical twins.

The clonotype comes from a woman in her late teens or twenties in good health. The sequenced material came from PBMCs. V is TRBV29-1 and J is TRBJ2-1, with D hard to call. CDR3 sequence reads: CSVELGRENEQFF. The CDR3 DNA reads TGCAGCGTTGAGTTAGGTAGAGAGAATGAGCAGTTCTTC.